This paragraph covers one T cell receptor beta chain sequence. Its target is unknown. RNA served as the template for amplifying TCR beta CDR3 regions. The workflow started with a first-round RT-PCR run with HTBI primers and then moved on to a second-round multiplex PCR. TCRdb re-derived calls from the multiplex PCR reads in MiXCR, one entry per CDR3 protein. The sample includes 650,000 to 800,000 distinct CDR3 sequences, about two fifths of them seen just once. The sample is drawn from a study of Graves' ophthalmopathy and Graves' hyperthyroidism. Study observations and caveats: Using a 13-signature model, the authors split ophthalmopathy from stable hyperthyroidism, with roughly 90% sensitivity and 80% to 84% specificity. The model achieved 55% to 71% sensitivity and less than 85% specificity for ophthalmopathy progression.

What supplied the PBMCs was about 10 ml of fresh peripheral blood. Germline CDR1 reads LNHNV; CDR2 reads YYDKDF (reference sequence). V shed 3 bases and J shed 0 bases, with 11 bases lying between them. The CDR3 length is 16 residues. Material for sequencing was peripheral blood. V is TRBV15 and J is TRBJ1-4; unclear D gene. This TCR was recovered from an adult man with Graves' ophthalmopathy. Here the CDR3 DNA reads TGTGCCACCAGCAGCCCAAACTCGCCAACTAATGAAAAACTGTTTTTT. Amino acids: CATSSPNSPTNEKLFF. The full variable domain, its missing parts supplied by reference TRBV15 and TRBJ1-4, is DAMVIQNPRYQVTQFGKPVTLSCSQTLNHNVMYWYQQKSSQAPKLLFHYYDKDFNNEADTPDNFQSRRPNTSFCFLDIRSPGLGDTAMYLCATSSPNSPTNEKLFFGSGTQLSVL.